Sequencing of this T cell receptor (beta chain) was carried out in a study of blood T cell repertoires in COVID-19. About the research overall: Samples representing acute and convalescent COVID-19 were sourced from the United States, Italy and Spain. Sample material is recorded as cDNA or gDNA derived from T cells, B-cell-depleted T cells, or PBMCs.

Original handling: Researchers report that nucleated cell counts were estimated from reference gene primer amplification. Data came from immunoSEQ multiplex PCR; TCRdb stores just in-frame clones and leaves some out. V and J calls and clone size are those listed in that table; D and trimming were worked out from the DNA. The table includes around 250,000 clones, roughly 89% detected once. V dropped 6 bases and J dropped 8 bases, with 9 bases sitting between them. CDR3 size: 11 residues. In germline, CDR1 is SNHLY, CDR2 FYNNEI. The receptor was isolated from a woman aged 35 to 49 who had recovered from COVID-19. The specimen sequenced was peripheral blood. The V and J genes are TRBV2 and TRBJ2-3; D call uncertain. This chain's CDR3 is CASRGSSTQYF. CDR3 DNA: TGTGCCAGCAGGGGCAGCAGTACGCAGTATTTT. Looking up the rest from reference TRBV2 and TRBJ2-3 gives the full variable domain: EPEVTQTPSHQVTQMGQEVILRCVPISNHLYFYWYRQILGQKVEFLVSFYNNEISEKSEIFDDQFSVERPDGSNFTLKIRSTKLEDSAMYFCASRGSSTQYFGPGTRLTVL.